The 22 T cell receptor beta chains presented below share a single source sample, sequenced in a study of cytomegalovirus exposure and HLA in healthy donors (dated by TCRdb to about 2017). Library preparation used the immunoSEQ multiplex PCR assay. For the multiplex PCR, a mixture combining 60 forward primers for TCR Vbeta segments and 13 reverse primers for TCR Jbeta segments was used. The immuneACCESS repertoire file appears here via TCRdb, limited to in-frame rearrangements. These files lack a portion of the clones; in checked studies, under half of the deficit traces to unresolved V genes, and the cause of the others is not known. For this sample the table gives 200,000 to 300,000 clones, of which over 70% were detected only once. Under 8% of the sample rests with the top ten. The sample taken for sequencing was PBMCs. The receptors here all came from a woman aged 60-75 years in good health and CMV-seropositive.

The CDR3 sequence is CASSLLWQGNDEQFF. The CDR3 nucleotides are TGCGCCAGCAGCCTTCTATGGCAGGGCAATGATGAGCAGTTCTTC. The chain couples TRBV4-1 to TRBJ2-1; D may be TRBD1 (5 bases). Germline CDR1 reads MGHRA; CDR2 reads YSYEKL. The V and J ends lost 4 bases and 8 bases respectively, with 18 bases between them. This CDR3 is built from 15 residues.

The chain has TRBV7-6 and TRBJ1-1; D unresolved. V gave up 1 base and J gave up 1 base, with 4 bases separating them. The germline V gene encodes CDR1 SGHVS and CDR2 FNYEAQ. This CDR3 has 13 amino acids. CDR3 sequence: CASSLGENTEAFF. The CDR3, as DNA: TGTGCCAGCAGCTTAGGCGAGAACACTGAAGCTTTCTTT.

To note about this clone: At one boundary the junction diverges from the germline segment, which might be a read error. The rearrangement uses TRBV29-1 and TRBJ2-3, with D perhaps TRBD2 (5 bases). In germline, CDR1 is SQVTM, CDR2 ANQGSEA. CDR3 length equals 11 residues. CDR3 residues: CGVEKDSGQYF. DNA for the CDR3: TGCGGCGTTGAGAAGGACTCGGGGCAGTATTTT.

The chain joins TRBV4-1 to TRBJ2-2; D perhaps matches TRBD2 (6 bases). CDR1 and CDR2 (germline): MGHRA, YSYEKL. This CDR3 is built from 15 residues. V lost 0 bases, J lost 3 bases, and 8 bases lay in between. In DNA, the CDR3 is TGCGCCAGCAGCCAAGAGCGGGGAGACACCGGGGAGCTGTTTTTT. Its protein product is CASSQERGDTGELFF.

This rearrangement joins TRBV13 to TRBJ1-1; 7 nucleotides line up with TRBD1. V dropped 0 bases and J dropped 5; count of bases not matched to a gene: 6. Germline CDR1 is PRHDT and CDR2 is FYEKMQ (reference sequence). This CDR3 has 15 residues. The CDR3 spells CASSLGSRGRTEAFF. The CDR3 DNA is TGTGCCAGCAGCTTAGGTTCTAGGGGGCGAACTGAAGCTTTCTTT.

CDR3 loop: CSVEDVREGFYEQYF. CDR3 coding DNA: TGCAGCGTTGAAGATGTGCGGGAGGGGTTCTACGAGCAGTACTTC. The J gene is TRBJ2-7, the V gene TRBV29-1; 9 nucleotides match TRBD2. The CDR3 spans 15 residues. Germline V CDR1 and CDR2: SQVTM, ANQGSEA. V trimming: 0 bases; J trimming: 3 bases; junction bases outside the gene matches: 6.

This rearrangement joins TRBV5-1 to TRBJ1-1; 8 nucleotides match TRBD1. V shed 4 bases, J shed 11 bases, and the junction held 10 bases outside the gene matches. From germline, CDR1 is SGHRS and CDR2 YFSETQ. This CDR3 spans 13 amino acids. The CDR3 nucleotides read TGCGCCAGCAGCCCAGAAAGACAGGGGAGCGCTTTCTTT. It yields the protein CASSPERQGSAFF.

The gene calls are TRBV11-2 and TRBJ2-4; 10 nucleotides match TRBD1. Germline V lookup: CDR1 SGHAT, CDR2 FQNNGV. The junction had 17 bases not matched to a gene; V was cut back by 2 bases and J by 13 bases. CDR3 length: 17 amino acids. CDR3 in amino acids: CASSLRGPTGQGPGQYF. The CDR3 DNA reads TGTGCCAGCAGCTTAAGGGGGCCCACGGGACAGGGGCCGGGCCAGTACTTC.

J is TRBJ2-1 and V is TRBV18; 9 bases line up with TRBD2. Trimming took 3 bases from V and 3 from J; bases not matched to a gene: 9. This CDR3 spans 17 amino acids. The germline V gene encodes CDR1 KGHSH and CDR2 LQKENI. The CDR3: CASSPPIAGVGYNEQFF. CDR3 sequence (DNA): TGTGCCAGCTCACCCCCGATAGCGGGAGTGGGCTACAATGAGCAGTTCTTC.

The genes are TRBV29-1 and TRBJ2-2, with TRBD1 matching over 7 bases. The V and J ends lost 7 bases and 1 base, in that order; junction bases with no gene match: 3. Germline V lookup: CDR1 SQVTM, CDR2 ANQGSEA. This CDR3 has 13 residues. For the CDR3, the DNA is TGCAGCGCCCGACAGGGGAACACCGGGGAGCTGTTTTTT. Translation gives CSARQGNTGELFF.

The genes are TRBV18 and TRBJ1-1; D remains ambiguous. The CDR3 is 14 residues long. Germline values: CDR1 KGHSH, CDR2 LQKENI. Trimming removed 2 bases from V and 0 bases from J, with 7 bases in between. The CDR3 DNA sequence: TGTGCCAGCTCACCAAGGGAGTTGAACACTGAAGCTTTCTTT. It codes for CASSPRELNTEAFF.

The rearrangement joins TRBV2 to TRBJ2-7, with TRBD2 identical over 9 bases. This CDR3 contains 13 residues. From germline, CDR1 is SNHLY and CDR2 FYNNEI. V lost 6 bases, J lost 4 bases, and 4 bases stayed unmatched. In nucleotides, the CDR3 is TGTGCCAGCAGCGGACTAGCGTTGTACGAGCAGTACTTC. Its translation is CASSGLALYEQYF.

DNA of the CDR3: TGTGCCAGCAGTTTGTGGGGTGGACCTAGCGGGATCACAGATACGCAGTATTTT. It encodes CASSLWGGPSGITDTQYF. V and J are TRBV28 and TRBJ2-3; TRBD2 aligns across 9 bases. The CDR3 has 18 residues. CDR1 and CDR2 (germline): MDHEN, SYDVKM. Trimming removed 3 bases from V and 2 bases from J; junction bases left unmatched: 12.

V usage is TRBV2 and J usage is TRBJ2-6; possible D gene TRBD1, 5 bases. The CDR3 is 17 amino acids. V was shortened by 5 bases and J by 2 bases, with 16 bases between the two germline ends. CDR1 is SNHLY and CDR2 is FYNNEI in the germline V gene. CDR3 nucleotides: TGTGCCAGCAGTACCTCTTTAGGGGTCGCTGGGGCCAACGTCCTGACTTTC. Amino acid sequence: CASSTSLGVAGANVLTF.

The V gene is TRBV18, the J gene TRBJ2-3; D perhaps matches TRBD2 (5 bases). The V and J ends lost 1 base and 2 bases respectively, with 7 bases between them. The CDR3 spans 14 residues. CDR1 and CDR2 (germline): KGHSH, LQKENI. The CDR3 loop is CASSPRRNTDTQYF. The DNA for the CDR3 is TGTGCCAGCTCACCACGGAGGAACACAGATACGCAGTATTTT. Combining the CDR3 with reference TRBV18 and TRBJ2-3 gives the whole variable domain NAGVMQNPRHLVRRRGQEARLRCSPMKGHSHVYWYRQLPEEGLKFMVYLQKENIIDESGMPKERFSAEFPKEGPSILRIQQVVRGDSAAYFCASSPRRNTDTQYFGPGTRLTVL.

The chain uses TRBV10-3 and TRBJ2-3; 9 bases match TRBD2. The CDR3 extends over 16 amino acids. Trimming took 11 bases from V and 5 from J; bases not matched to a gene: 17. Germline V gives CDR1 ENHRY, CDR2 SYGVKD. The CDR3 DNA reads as TGTGCCGCCCTGGGGGAGATAGCGGGAGTGGTAGATACGCAGTATTTT. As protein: CAALGEIAGVVDTQYF.

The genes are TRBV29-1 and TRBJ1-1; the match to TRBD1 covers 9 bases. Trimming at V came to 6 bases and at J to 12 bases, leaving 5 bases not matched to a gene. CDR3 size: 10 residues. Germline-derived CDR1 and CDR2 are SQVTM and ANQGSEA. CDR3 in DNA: TGCAGCGTCTGGGACAGGGCGTCTTTCTTT. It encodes CSVWDRASFF.

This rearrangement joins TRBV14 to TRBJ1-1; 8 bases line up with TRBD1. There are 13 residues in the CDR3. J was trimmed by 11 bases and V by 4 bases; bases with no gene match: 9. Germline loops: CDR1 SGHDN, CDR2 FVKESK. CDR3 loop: CASSRGQGGHAFF. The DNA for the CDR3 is TGTGCCAGCAGCCGTGGACAGGGAGGGCATGCTTTCTTT.

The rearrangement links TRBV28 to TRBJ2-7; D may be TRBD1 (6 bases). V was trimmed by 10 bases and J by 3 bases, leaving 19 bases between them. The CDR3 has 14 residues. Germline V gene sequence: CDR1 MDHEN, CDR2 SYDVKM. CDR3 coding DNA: TGTGCCACCTTGACCCGGGACAAGGACTACGAGCAGTACTTC. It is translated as CATLTRDKDYEQYF.

CDR3 residues: CASSSGLWVHEQYF. The CDR3 nucleotides read TGTGCCAGCAGTTCGGGACTGTGGGTGCACGAGCAGTACTTC. The chain has TRBV6-5 and TRBJ2-7; D might be TRBD2 (6 bases). CDR1 is MNHEY and CDR2 is SVGAGI in the germline V gene. Deletions cut 4 bases from V and 5 bases from J, with 15 bases between. The CDR3 has 14 amino acids.

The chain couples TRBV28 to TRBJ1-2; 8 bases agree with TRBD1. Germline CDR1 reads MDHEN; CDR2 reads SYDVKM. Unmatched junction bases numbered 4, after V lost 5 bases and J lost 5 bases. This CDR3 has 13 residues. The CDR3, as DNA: TGTGCCAGCAGTACGACAGGGGAATATGGCTACACCTTC. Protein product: CASSTTGEYGYTF.

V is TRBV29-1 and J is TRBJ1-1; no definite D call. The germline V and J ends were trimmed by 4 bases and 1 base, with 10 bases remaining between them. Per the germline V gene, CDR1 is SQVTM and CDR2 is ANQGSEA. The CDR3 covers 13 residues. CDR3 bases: TGCAGCGTTGGAACCGGGAGGAACACTGAAGCTTTCTTT. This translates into CSVGTGRNTEAFF.